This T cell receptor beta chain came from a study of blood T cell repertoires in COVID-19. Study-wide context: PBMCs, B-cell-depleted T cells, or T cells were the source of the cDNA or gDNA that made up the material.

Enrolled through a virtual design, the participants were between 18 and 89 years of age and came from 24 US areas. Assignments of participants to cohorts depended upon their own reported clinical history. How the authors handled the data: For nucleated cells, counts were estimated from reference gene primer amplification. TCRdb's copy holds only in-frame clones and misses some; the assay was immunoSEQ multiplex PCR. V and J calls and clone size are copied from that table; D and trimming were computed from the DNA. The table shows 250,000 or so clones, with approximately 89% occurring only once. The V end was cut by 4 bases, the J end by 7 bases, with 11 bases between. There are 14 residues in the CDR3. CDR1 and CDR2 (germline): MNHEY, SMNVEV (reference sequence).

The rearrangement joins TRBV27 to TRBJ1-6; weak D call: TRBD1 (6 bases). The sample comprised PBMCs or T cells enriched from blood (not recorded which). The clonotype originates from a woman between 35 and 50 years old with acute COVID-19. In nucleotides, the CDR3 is TGTGCCAGCAGTTCAGGGGCCCGGAATTCACCCCTCCACTTT. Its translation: CASSSGARNSPLHF.